This is a list of T cell receptor beta chains from one sample in a study of regulatory T cells in long-lasting Graves disease. TCRdb recomputed calls from the multiplex PCR reads with MiXCR, one row per CDR3 protein. This sample has around 460,000 distinct CDR3 sequences, with 20% to 25% found just once. This specimen was peripheral blood mononuclear cells (PBMCs), taken when the disease was refractory, from a patient treated with antithyroid drugs. The receptors originated from a female donor with Graves disease. The CDR3 runs from the conserved cysteine through the conserved F or W. A D gene is named only where the DNA matches it firmly. Rows may omit the clone size; those that give it use once, few, many or a size class.

v_gene	abundance	j_gene	d_gene	CDR3nt	CDR3aa
TRBV5-1	-	TRBJ1-1	TRBD1	TGCGCCAGCAGCCAGACAGGGTTCCTGAACATTGAAGCTTTCTTT	CASSQTGFLNIEAFF
TRBV29-1	-	TRBJ2-2	-	TGCAGCGTTGCAGGGGATGCCGGGGAGCTGTTTTTT	CSVAGDAGELFF
TRBV11-2	many	TRBJ1-1	-	TGTGCCAGCCCCTCGGGCACTGAAGCTTTCTTT	CASPSGTEAFF
TRBV12-3/TRBV12-4	-	TRBJ1-5	-	TGTGCCAGCAGTCAGGACAGTCTAAATCAGCCCCAGCATTTT	CASSQDSLNQPQHF
TRBV6-1	-	TRBJ1-2	-	TGTGCCAGCAGCCCCGTCCAGGGGAGGAACTATGGCTACACCTTC	CASSPVQGRNYGYTF
TRBV7-3	many	TRBJ1-1	-	TGTGCCAGCAGCTTAACTGCCGCGAACACTGAAGCTTTCTTT	CASSLTAANTEAFF
TRBV12-3/TRBV12-4	-	TRBJ1-6	-	TGTGCCAGCACCGGGGGGATGAATAATTCACCCCTCCACTTT	CASTGGMNNSPLHF
TRBV18	few	TRBJ2-5	-	TGTGCCAGCTCACCGAACTTGGGAGAGACCCAGTACTTC	CASSPNLGETQYF
TRBV7-9	-	TRBJ1-5	-	TGTGCCTCCAGGCGAGAGGTCAATCAGCCCCAGCATTTT	CASRREVNQPQHF
TRBV6-2/TRBV6-3	-	TRBJ1-1	-	TGTGCCAGCCGGGGCGAGAGAGCTGAAGCTTTCTTT	CASRGERAEAFF
TRBV9	-	TRBJ2-2	-	TGTGCCAGCAGCGTCTCGGGCAACGGGGAGCTGTTTTTT	CASSVSGNGELFF
TRBV7-8	few	TRBJ2-7	TRBD2	TGTGCCAGCAGCCGCTCACTAGCGGGAGTCGCCTACGAGCAGTACTTC	CASSRSLAGVAYEQYF
TRBV29-1	-	TRBJ1-3	-	TGCAGCGGTACCGGGGGGGGCTCTGGAAACACCATATATTTT	CSGTGGGSGNTIYF
TRBV7-8	-	TRBJ1-5	-	TGTGCCAGCAGCTGGGCAGGGTATAGCAATCAGCCCCAGCATTTT	CASSWAGYSNQPQHF
TRBV19	-	TRBJ2-7	-	TGTGCCAGTAAAGCGCCGGCTCGCTACGAGCAGTACTTC	CASKAPARYEQYF
TRBV20-1	many	TRBJ1-2	TRBD1	TGCAGTGCTTATCGCGGACAGGATGGCTACACCTTC	CSAYRGQDGYTF
TRBV28	many	TRBJ1-1	TRBD1	TGTGCCAGCAGCGAGTGGACAGGGTTTAGAACTGAAGCTTTCTTT	CASSEWTGFRTEAFF
TRBV6-1	many	TRBJ1-2	TRBD1	TGTGCCAGCAGCAAAAGTCAGGACAGGAGATACTATGGCTACACCTTC	CASSKSQDRRYYGYTF
TRBV28	many	TRBJ1-1	-	TGTGCCACCCAGGAGTTTGCAATGAACACTGAAGCTTTCTTT	CATQEFAMNTEAFF
TRBV6-2/TRBV6-3	few	TRBJ2-2	-	TGTGCCAGCAGATCCAGTGGCAGAAACACCGGGGAGCTGTTTTTT	CASRSSGRNTGELFF
TRBV7-2	many	TRBJ2-5	TRBD2	TGTGCCAGCAGCTCCCGAAGTTGGGGGGGACCTCTAGAAGAGACCCAGTACTTC	CASSSRSWGGPLEETQYF